This TCR beta chain was documented in a study of response to subunit inactivated influenza vaccine. General study results and limits: The authors put forward the suggestion that each seasonal influenza vaccination may bring in only a limited number of new T cells.

TCRdb reprocessed the RT-PCR reads via MiXCR and lists one record per CDR3 protein. This repertoire shows roughly 500,000 distinct CDR3 sequences, about 17% found once; its top ten account for 3% to 3.5%. Regarding this clonotype: As yet, its antigen is unknown.

The CDR3 loop spans 15 amino acids. Germline V gives CDR1 ENHRY, CDR2 SYGVKD. Trimming took off 5 bases at V and 2 bases at J, with 12 bases between the two ends. The rearrangement links TRBV10-3 to TRBJ2-2; D perhaps matches TRBD2 (6 bases). This receptor was obtained from a man between 50 and 75 years old who received an inactivated influenza vaccine. Source: CD4+ T cells sorted from PBMCs, taken 23 months after vaccination. CDR3 region: CAISSLGLNTGELFF. The CDR3 DNA follows: TGTGCCATCAGTTCTTTGGGACTCAACACCGGGGAGCTGTTTTTT.